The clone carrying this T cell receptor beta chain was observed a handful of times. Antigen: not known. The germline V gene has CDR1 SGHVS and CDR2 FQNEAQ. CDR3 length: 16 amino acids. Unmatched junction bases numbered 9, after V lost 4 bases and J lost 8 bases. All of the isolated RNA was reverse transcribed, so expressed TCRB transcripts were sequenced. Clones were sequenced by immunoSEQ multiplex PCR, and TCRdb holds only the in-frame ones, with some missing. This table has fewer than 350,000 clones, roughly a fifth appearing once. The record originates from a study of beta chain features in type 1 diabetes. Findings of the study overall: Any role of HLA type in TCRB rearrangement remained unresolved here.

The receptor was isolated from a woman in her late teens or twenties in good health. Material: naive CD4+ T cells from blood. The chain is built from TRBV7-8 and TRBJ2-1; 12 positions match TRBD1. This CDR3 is CASSYRDRGLVDEQFF. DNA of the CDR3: TGTGCCAGCAGCTATCGGGACAGGGGGCTTGTGGATGAGCAGTTCTTC.